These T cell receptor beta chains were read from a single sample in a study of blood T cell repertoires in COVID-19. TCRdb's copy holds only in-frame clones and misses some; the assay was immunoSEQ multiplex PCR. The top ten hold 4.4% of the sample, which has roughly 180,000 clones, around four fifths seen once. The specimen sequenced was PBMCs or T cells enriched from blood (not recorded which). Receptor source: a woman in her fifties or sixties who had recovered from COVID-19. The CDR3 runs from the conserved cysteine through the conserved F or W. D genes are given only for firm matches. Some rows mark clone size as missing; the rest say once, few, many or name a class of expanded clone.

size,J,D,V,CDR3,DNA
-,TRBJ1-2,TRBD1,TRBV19,CASIPTGGGNGYTF,TGTGCCAGTATCCCGACAGGGGGCGGGAATGGCTACACCTTC
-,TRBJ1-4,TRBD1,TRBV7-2,CASSVRDSRIIEKLFF,TGTGCCAGCAGCGTTAGGGACAGCCGTATAATTGAAAAACTGTTTTTT
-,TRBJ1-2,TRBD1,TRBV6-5,CASRRGQENYGYTF,TGTGCCAGCAGGAGGGGACAGGAGAACTATGGCTACACCTTC
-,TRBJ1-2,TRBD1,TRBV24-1,CATSGQGYGYTF,TGTGCCACCAGCGGACAGGGGTATGGCTACACCTTC
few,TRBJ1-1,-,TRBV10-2,CASSEEEGDTEAFF,TGCGCCAGCAGTGAGGAGGAAGGGGACACTGAAGCTTTCTTT
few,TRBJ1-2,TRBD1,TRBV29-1,CSVGGQGAGGYTF,TGCAGCGTTGGGGGACAGGGGGCAGGTGGCTACACCTTC
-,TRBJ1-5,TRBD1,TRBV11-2,CASHRGTGMRSNQPQHF,TGTGCCAGCCATCGCGGGACAGGGATGCGGAGCAATCAGCCCCAGCATTTT
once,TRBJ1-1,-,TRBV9,CASSVRGRNTEAFF,TGTGCCAGCAGCGTCCGAGGAAGGAACACTGAAGCTTTCTTT
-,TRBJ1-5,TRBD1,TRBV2,CASTPGQGKGHQPQHF,TGTGCCAGCACCCCGGGACAGGGGAAGGGGCATCAGCCCCAGCATTTT
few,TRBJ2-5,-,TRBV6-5,CASRRAAEGETQYF,TGTGCCAGCAGGAGGGCGGCAGAGGGAGAGACCCAGTACTTC
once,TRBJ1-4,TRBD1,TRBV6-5,CASRAGGAGEKLFF,TGTGCCAGCAGGGCAGGGGGCGCGGGAGAAAAACTGTTTTTT
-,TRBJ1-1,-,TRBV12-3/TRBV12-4,CASTTRRDTEAFF,TGTGCCAGCACCACCAGGAGGGACACTGAAGCTTTCTTT
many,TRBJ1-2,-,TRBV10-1,CASIHRAGYTF,TGCGCCAGCATCCACAGGGCTGGCTACACCTTC
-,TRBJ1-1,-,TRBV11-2,CASSLLGEGQEAFF,TGTGCCAGCAGCCTATTGGGGGAGGGGCAGGAAGCTTTCTTT
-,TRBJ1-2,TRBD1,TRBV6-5,CASSIKTGASYGYTF,TGTGCCAGCAGTATCAAGACAGGGGCCTCCTATGGCTACACCTTC
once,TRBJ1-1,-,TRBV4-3,CASSRDGVTAFF,TGCGCCAGCAGCCGAGACGGGGTTACAGCTTTCTTT
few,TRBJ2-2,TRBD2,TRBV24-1,CATLSSSEGRAGELFF,TGTGCCACCTTAAGTTCCTCGGAGGGGAGGGCCGGGGAGCTGTTTTTT
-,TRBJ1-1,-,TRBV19,CASSATGQLNTEAFF,TGTGCCAGTAGTGCCACCGGACAATTGAACACTGAAGCTTTCTTT
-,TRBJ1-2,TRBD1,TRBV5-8,CASSIRQGARGYTF,TGTGCCAGCAGCATCAGACAGGGGGCTCGGGGCTACACCTTC
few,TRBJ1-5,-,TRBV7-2,CASTTKQGVQPQHF,TGTGCCAGCACTACCAAACAGGGTGTTCAGCCCCAGCATTTT
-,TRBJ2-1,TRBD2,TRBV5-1,CASRSGTSGVDEQFF,TGCGCCTCGAGATCCGGGACTAGCGGGGTAGATGAGCAGTTCTTC
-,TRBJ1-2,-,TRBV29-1,CSVGGPERGYTF,TGCAGCGTTGGAGGGCCCGAGAGAGGCTACACCTTC
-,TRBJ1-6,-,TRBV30,CAWSVNLGGSPLHF,TGTGCCTGGAGTGTAAATTTAGGAGGGTCACCCCTCCACTTT
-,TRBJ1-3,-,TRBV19,CASSPQTGSAGNTIYF,TGTGCCAGTAGTCCCCAGACAGGCTCAGCTGGAAACACCATATATTTT
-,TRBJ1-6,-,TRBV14,CASSQDRGYYSPLHF,TGTGCCAGCAGCCAAGATCGGGGGTACTATTCACCCCTCCACTTT
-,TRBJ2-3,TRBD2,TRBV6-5,CASSYSTSGGTDTQYF,TGTGCCAGCAGTTACTCGACTAGCGGGGGCACAGATACGCAGTATTTT
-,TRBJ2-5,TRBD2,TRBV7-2,CASSLGGLAEQETQYF,TGTGCCAGCAGCTTAGGTGGACTAGCGGAACAAGAGACCCAGTACTTC
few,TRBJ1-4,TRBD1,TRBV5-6,CASSLRQGAILEKLFF,TGTGCCAGCAGCCTTCGACAGGGGGCCATCCTAGAAAAACTGTTTTTT
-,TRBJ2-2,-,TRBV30,CAWKYPGTNTGELFF,TGTGCCTGGAAGTATCCCGGGACGAACACCGGGGAGCTGTTTTTT
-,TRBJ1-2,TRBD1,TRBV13,CASSFRTGLNYGYTF,TGTGCCAGCAGCTTCCGGACAGGACTTAACTATGGCTACACCTTC
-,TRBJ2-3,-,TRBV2,CASTERTYTDTQYF,TGTGCCAGCACGGAGCGCACCTACACAGATACGCAGTATTTT
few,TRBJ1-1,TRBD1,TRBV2,CASSQTGYTTEAFF,TGTGCCAGCAGTCAGACAGGGTATACTACTGAAGCTTTCTTT
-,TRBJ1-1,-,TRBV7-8,CASSPLGAPEAFF,TGTGCCAGCAGCCCCCTAGGGGCACCTGAAGCTTTCTTT
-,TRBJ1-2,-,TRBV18,CASSPEQEYGYTF,TGTGCCAGCTCACCAGAACAGGAGTATGGCTACACCTTC
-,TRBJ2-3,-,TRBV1,CTSSRSVGLAGELGDTQYF,TGCACCAGCAGCCGATCGGTGGGACTAGCGGGGGAACTGGGAGATACGCAGTATTTT
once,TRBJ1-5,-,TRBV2,CASSEALGGRQPQHF,TGTGCCAGCAGTGAAGCGCTGGGGGGGCGGCAGCCCCAGCATTTT
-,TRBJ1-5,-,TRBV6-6,CASSYKGFNQPQHF,TGTGCCAGCAGTTATAAGGGGTTTAATCAGCCCCAGCATTTT
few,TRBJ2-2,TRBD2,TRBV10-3,CAISEDGRKGTGELFF,TGTGCCATCAGTGAGGACGGGAGGAAGGGCACCGGGGAGCTGTTTTTT
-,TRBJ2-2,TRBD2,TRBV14,CASSQAKGGRGTGELFF,TGTGCCAGCAGCCAAGCTAAAGGCGGGAGAGGCACCGGGGAGCTGTTTTTT
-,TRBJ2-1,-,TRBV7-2,CASSFQGTTDSGQFF,TGTGCCAGCAGCTTCCAGGGCACCACGGACAGCGGGCAGTTCTTC
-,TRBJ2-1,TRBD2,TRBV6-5,CASSSGLAGGFNEQFF,TGTGCCAGCAGTTCGGGACTAGCGGGAGGTTTCAATGAGCAGTTCTTC
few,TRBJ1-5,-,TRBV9,CASSVTGIGNQPQHF,TGTGCCAGCAGCGTAACAGGGATTGGTAATCAGCCCCAGCATTTT
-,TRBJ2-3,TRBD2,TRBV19,CASSIVTSGTDTQYF,TGTGCCAGTAGTATCGTGACTAGCGGGACAGATACGCAGTATTTT
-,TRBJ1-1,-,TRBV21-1,CASTGTGEAFF,TGTGCCAGCACGGGGACAGGGGAAGCTTTCTTT
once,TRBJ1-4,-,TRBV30,CAWRGRGLNEKLFF,TGTGCCTGGAGGGGTCGGGGGTTGAATGAAAAACTGTTTTTT
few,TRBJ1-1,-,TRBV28,CASSTRQALGAFF,TGTGCCAGCAGTACCCGACAGGCCCTTGGGGCTTTCTTT
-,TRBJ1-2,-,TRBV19,CASSISLTVGYGYTF,TGTGCCAGTAGTATTTCCCTGACAGTGGGATATGGCTACACCTTC
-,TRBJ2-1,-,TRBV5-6,CASSWRLEWVARTYNEQFF,TGTGCCAGCAGCTGGCGACTAGAATGGGTCGCGCGGACCTACAATGAGCAGTTCTTC
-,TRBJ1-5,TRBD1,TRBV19,CASSISEKGARQPQHF,TGTGCCAGTAGTATCTCCGAAAAGGGGGCCAGGCAGCCCCAGCATTTT
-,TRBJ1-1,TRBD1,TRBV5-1,CASSKTGGALEGRLNTEAFF,TGCGCCAGCAGCAAGACAGGGGGGGCCTTAGAGGGAAGGCTGAACACTGAAGCTTTCTTT